The sequence of this T cell receptor beta chain was determined in a study of T-cell reconstitution after alpha-beta-depleted transplantation in children (dated by TCRdb to about 2016). Background on the whole study: T-cell immune reconstitution after TCRalphabeta/CD19-depleted allogeneic hematopoietic cell transplantation in children was quantitatively tracked in the study by means of TCR repertoire profiling.

Library construction relied on PCR. Sequencing used an Illumina HiSeq 2500. Molecular barcoding was employed in the preparation of TCR libraries, with unique molecular identifiers being used to normalize TCRbeta repertoire quantification. TCRdb reran the public reads through fastp at Q25 and MiXCR, keeping productive beta chains. Duplicate CDR3 protein sequences are folded into a single record with the most common DNA and genes. The sample contains 490,000 or so distinct CDR3 sequences, about an eighth of them found a single time. The top ten constitute around 5.6% of the sample. The germline V gene (reference sequence) yields DFQATT for CDR1 and SNEGSKA for CDR2. The CDR3 sequence holds 16 residues, the cysteine and phenylalanine included. Left in the record is the CDR3 DNA by itself, 48 bases read in frame from the first base. As concerns this clonotype: The target of this receptor is not known. One end of the junction does not line up with germline, which may come from a read error.

Here the sequenced sample was PBMCs from the stem cell graft donor, taken from the stem cell graft. The receptor was isolated from a human donor who donated a stem cell graft to a child with combined immunodeficiency. Here the chain combines TRBV20-1 and TRBJ2-1; the D assignment is uncertain and may be TRBD1 or TRBD2, with 5 bases supporting each. The nucleotide sequence reads TGCTGTGCTAGAGATCCGGGACCAGGGTCCTACAATGAGCAGTTCTTC. Its coded protein is CCARDPGPGSYNEQFF.